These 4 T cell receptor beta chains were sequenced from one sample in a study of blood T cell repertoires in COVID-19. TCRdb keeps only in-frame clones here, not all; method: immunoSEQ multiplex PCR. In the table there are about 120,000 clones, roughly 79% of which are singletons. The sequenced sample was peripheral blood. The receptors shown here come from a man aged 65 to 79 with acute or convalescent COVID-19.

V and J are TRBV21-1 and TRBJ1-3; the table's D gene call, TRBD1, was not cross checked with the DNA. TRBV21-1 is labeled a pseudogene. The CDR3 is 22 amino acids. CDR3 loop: CASSFPPGTGGKSGVVTNTIYF. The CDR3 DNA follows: TGTGCCAGCAGCTTCCCTCCGGGGACAGGGGGGAAATCCGGAGTGGTGACAAACACCATATATTTT.

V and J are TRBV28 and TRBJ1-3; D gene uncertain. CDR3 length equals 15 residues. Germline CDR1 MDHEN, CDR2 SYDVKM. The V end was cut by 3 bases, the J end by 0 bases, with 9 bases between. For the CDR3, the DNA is TGTGCCAGCAGTTTGCTGATTAGCTCTGGAAACACCATATATTTT. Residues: CASSLLISSGNTIYF.

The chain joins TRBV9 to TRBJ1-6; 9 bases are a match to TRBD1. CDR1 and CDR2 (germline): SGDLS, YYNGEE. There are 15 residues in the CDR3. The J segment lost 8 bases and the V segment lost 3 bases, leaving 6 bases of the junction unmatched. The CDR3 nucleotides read TGTGCCAGCAGCGCCTCGGGACAGGGATATTCACCCCTCCACTTT. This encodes CASSASGQGYSPLHF.

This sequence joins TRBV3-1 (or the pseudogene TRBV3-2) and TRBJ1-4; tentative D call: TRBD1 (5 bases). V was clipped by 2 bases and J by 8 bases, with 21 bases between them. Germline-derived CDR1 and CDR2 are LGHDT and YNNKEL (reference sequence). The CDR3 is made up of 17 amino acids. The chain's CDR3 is CASSQRSGLDGTEKLFF. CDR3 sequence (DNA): TGTGCCAGCAGCCAACGATCAGGGTTGGATGGTACGGAAAAACTGTTTTTT.